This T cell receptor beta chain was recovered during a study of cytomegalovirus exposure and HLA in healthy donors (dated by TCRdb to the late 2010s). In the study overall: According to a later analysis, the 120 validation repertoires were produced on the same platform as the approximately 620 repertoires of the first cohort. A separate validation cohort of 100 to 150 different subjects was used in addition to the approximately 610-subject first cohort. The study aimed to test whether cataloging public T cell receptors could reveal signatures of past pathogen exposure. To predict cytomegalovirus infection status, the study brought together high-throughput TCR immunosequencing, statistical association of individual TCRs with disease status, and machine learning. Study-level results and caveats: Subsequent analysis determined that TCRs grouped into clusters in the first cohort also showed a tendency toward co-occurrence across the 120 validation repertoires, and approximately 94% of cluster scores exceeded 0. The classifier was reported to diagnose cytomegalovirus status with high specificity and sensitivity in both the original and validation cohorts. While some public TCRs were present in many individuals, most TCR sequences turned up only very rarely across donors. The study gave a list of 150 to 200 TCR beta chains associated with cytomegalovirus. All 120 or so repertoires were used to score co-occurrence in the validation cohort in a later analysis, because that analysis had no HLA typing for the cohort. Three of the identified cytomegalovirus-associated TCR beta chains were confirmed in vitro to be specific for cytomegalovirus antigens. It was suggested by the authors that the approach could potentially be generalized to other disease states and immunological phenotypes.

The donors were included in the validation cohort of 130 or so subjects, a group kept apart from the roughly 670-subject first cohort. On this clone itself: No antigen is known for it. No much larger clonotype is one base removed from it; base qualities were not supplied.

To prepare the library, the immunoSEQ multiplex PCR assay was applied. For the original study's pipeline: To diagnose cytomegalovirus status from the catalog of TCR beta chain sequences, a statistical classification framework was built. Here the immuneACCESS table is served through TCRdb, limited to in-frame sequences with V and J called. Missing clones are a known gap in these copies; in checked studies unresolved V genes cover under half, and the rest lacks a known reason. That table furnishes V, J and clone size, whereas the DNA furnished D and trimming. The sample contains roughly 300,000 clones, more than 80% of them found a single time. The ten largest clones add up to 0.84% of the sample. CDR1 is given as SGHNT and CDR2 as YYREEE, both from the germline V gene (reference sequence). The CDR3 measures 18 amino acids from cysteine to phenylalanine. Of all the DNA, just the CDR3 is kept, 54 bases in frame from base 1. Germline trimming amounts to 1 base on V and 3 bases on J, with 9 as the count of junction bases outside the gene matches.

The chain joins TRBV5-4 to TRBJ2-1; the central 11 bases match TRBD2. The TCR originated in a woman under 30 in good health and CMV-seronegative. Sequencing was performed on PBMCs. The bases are TGTGCCAGCAGCTTGAGTAGCGGGAGGGCCCAGTTCTACAATGAGCAGTTCTTC. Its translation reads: CASSLSSGRAQFYNEQFF.